These T cell receptor beta chains were read from a single sample in a study of neurological immune-mediated disorders. Using its own MiXCR run on the 5' RACE reads, TCRdb lists one record per CDR3 protein. Of tens of thousands of distinct CDR3 sequences in the sample, 4% to 6% were seen once. Sequenced input: PBMCs. These receptor sequences come from a man younger than 35 with multiple sclerosis. The CDR3 runs from the conserved cysteine through the conserved F or W. The D gene is left open where the match is weak. A row's size may be missing; if present it is once, few, many or a size class.

TRBV12-3/TRBV12-4	many	-	TRBJ1-1	13	TGTGCCAGCAGCGCAGGGCCGGTCACTGAAGCTTTCTTT	CASSAGPVTEAFF
TRBV5-1	many	-	TRBJ2-1	15	TGCGCCAGCAGCTTGTCCGCGAGCTCCTACAATGAGCAGTTCTTC	CASSLSASSYNEQFF
TRBV4-3	many	-	TRBJ2-1	14	TGCGCCAGCAGCCATCTCAACCTTTACAATGAGCAGTTCTTC	CASSHLNLYNEQFF
TRBV18	-	-	TRBJ2-4	14	TGTGCCAGCTCAGTTTCATCAACCAAAAACATTCAGTACTTC	CASSVSSTKNIQYF
TRBV27	many	TRBD2	TRBJ2-7	14	TGTGCCAGCAGTACATTAAGCGGGATGGTAGGGCAGTACTTC	CASSTLSGMVGQYF
TRBV5-1	many	-	TRBJ2-7	15	TGCGCCAGCAGCCACGGACCGGGGGATTTTTACGAGCAGTACTTC	CASSHGPGDFYEQYF
TRBV7-6	many	-	TRBJ2-3	16	TGTGCCAGCAGCTTAGCTCGGACAGCCTACACAGATACGCAGTATTTT	CASSLARTAYTDTQYF
TRBV7-8	many	TRBD2	TRBJ2-5	15	TGTGCCAGCAGCCCACAAGCGCCGGGGGGTGAGACCCAGTACTTC	CASSPQAPGGETQYF
TRBV15	many	-	TRBJ2-1	14	TGTGCCACCAGCAGGACAGACACGTACAATGAGCAGTTCTTC	CATSRTDTYNEQFF
TRBV7-9	many	TRBD1	TRBJ2-3	15	TGTGCCAGCAGTCGACAGGGGCAGGGCACAGATACGCAGTATTTT	CASSRQGQGTDTQYF
TRBV20-1	many	-	TRBJ2-1	10	TGCAGTGCTAGGGCTGATGAGCAGTTCTTC	CSARADEQFF
TRBV7-6	many	-	TRBJ1-5	16	TGTGCCAGCAGCTTAGTTGCGGGGGCGGGTAACCAGCCCCAGCATTTT	CASSLVAGAGNQPQHF
TRBV20-1	many	-	TRBJ1-3	14	TGCAGTGCTCGGGACCTCGTCTCTGGAAACACCATATATTTT	CSARDLVSGNTIYF